The 21 T cell receptor beta chains below were found in one sample sequenced in a study of spatial heterogeneity in lung cancer. TCRdb used MiXCR to reprocess the 5' RACE reads, holding one entry per CDR3 protein. The repertoire has about 4,800 distinct CDR3 sequences, approximately 15% of them found once; the top ten carry just under 6.5%. Documented time point: sample taken at primary tumor resection. Whole RNA came from tumor, nontumor lung or frozen PBMC and was sequenced without being sorted. The sequencing here drew on PBMCs, taken at surgery. These receptors all stem from a male donor with early-stage non-small cell lung cancer.

This clonotype is large (0.1 to 1%) by share. The chain is built from TRBV9 and TRBJ1-1; tentative D call: TRBD1 (5 bases). Germline V lookup: CDR1 SGDLS, CDR2 YYNGEE. Trimming stripped 3 bases from V and 5 bases from J, with 17 bases between. The CDR3 is made up of 15 amino acids. The CDR3 DNA follows: TGTGCCAGCAGCGCGGCAGGCGTGGGGGGAACTGAAGCTTTCTTT. Residues: CASSAAGVGGTEAFF.

In DNA, the CDR3 is TGTGCCATCAGTGAGAAGGCAGGGAGGGGAGATACGCAGTATTTT. It translates to CAISEKAGRGDTQYF. The chain uses TRBV10-3 and TRBJ2-3; 7 bases line up with TRBD2. V lost 2 bases, J lost 5 bases, and 7 bases stayed unmatched. The germline CDR1 and CDR2 sequences are ENHRY and SYGVKD. The CDR3 is 15 residues long.

This clonotype is medium-sized. The rearrangement joins TRBV7-8 to TRBJ2-1, with D possibly being TRBD1 or TRBD2 (5 bases each). Trimming took 4 bases from V and 0 from J, leaving 16 bases between them. Germline-derived CDR1 and CDR2 are SGHVS and FQNEAQ. The CDR3 length is 17 residues. The CDR3 loop reads CASSSPWLGVSYNEQFF. The CDR3 region has the DNA TGTGCCAGCAGCTCCCCATGGTTGGGGGTCTCCTACAATGAGCAGTTCTTC.

The rearrangement links TRBV7-2 to TRBJ1-2; D remains ambiguous. V was cut by 2 bases and J by 4 bases, with 5 bases left in between. This CDR3 comprises 12 residues. Germline V gene data show CDR1 as SGHTA and CDR2 as FQGNSA. The CDR3: CASSLRTYGYTF. The CDR3 DNA is TGTGCCAGCAGCTTACGGACCTATGGCTACACCTTC. Complete variable domain (other parts from reference TRBV7-2 and TRBJ1-2): GAGVSQSPSNKVTEKGKDVELRCDPISGHTALYWYRQSLGQGLEFLIYFQGNSAPDKSGLPSDRFSAERTGGSVSTLTIQRTQQEDSAVYLCASSLRTYGYTFGSGTRLTVV.

The chain links TRBV28 to TRBJ2-3; D is perhaps TRBD2 (6 bases). The germline V gene encodes CDR1 MDHEN and CDR2 SYDVKM. V lost 10 bases to trimming and J lost 3 bases, with 17 bases between them. There are 14 residues in the CDR3. CDR3 DNA sequence: TGTGCCATCGCCCCGGGCGGGAAAACAGATACGCAGTATTTT. Amino acids: CAIAPGGKTDTQYF.

V and J are TRBV4-2 and TRBJ2-3; possible D gene TRBD2, 6 bases. CDR3 length: 13 amino acids. V shed 4 bases and J shed 13 bases, with 18 bases lying between them. Looked up from germline, CDR1 is LGHNA and CDR2 is YNFKEQ. The CDR3 bases are TGTGCCAGCAGCCCAAGATTTACTAGCATAAAGTATTTT. This sequence encodes CASSPRFTSIKYF.

A few counts support this clonotype. The CDR3 loop reads CASSDRGNTEAFF. The DNA for the CDR3 is TGTGCCAGTAGCGACAGGGGGAACACTGAAGCTTTCTTT. V and J are TRBV19 and TRBJ1-1, with TRBD1 matching 8 bases. The CDR3 length is 13 residues. Germline assignment: CDR1 LNHDA and CDR2 SQIVND (reference sequence). J was trimmed by 1 base and V by 6 bases; bases with no gene match: 1.

This chain joins TRBV5-4 and TRBJ2-5, with D possibly TRBD1 on 6 matching bases. Trimming shortened V by 4 bases and J by 5 bases, and 18 bases separated the two germline ends. This CDR3 has 15 residues. Germline V gene lookup returns CDR1 SGHNT and CDR2 YYREEE (reference sequence). CDR3 in amino acids: CASSPQTGAGETQYF. CDR3 nucleotide sequence: TGTGCCAGCAGCCCCCAGACAGGTGCCGGGGAGACCCAGTACTTC.

Relative to its sample, this clonotype is large. V is TRBV12-3 or TRBV12-4 and J is TRBJ2-3; 8 bases fit TRBD2. The V gene end was trimmed by 6 bases and the J gene end by 1 base; junction bases not matched to a gene: 18. The CDR3 is made up of 19 amino acids. CDR3 bases: TGTGCCAGCAGCTACCCGCTCGGGGGCGAAGCGGGGGGCACAGATACGCAGTATTTT. This sequence encodes CASSYPLGGEAGGTDTQYF.

By share, this clonotype ranks as medium-sized. The chain carries TRBV20-1 and TRBJ2-1, with D maybe TRBD2 (5 bases). The CDR3 is 14 amino acids. Per germline, CDR1 DFQATT and CDR2 SNEGSKA (reference sequence). The V end was cut by 4 bases, the J end by 0 bases, with 10 bases between. The CDR3 DNA sequence: TGCAGTGCTACTAGCTCAAGCTCCTACAATGAGCAGTTCTTC. Its translation: CSATSSSSYNEQFF.

This clonotype is judged medium-sized. The chain uses TRBV7-2 and TRBJ2-5, with D possibly being TRBD1 or TRBD2 (5 bases each). The CDR3 is made up of 15 amino acids. V lost 1 base, J lost 1 base, and 10 bases lay in between. Germline CDR1 and CDR2: SGHTA and FQGNSA. CDR3 nucleotides: TGTGCCAGCAGCTTAGAGGGGACCTTCCAAGAGACCCAGTACTTC. It encodes CASSLEGTFQETQYF. Full variable domain (outside the CDR3, taken from reference TRBV7-2 and TRBJ2-5): GAGVSQSPSNKVTEKGKDVELRCDPISGHTALYWYRQSLGQGLEFLIYFQGNSAPDKSGLPSDRFSAERTGGSVSTLTIQRTQQEDSAVYLCASSLEGTFQETQYFGPGTRLLVL.

This clonotype is medium-sized (0.01 to 0.1%) within its sample. This chain uses TRBV2 with TRBJ1-6; maybe TRBD1 (5 bases). Germline lookup yields CDR1 SNHLY and CDR2 FYNNEI. CDR3 length equals 15 residues. The ends were cut back, 5 bases at V and 10 bases at J, with 18 bases in the middle. The chain's CDR3 is CASSSGEGMRSPLHF. CDR3 bases: TGTGCCAGCAGTTCGGGGGAGGGAATGAGATCACCCCTCCACTTT. Full variable domain (rest looked up from reference TRBV2 and TRBJ1-6): EPEVTQTPSHQVTQMGQEVILRCVPISNHLYFYWYRQILGQKVEFLVSFYNNEISEKSEIFDDQFSVERPDGSNFTLKIRSTKLEDSAMYFCASSSGEGMRSPLHFGNGTRLTVT.

This clonotype has just a few counts. The genes are TRBV6-1 and TRBJ1-2; no reliable D call. Germline V CDR1 and CDR2: MNHNS, SASEGT. The CDR3 contains 13 residues. The V and J ends lost 6 bases and 1 base respectively, with 9 bases between them. The CDR3 DNA is TGTGCCAGCAGACAGTCCTTTAACTATGGCTACACCTTC. As protein: CASRQSFNYGYTF.

This clonotype is judged medium-sized. The chain couples TRBV6-2 or TRBV6-3 to TRBJ1-2; weak D call: TRBD1 (5 bases). Germline CDR1 and CDR2: MNHEY and SVGEGT. The length of the CDR3 is 16 residues. V was clipped by 4 bases and J by 4 bases, with 19 bases between them. CDR3 in DNA: TGTGCCAGCAGTTCCCCCCGCGAACAGGTCGCCTATGGCTACACCTTC. Residues: CASSSPREQVAYGYTF.

This clonotype is labeled as medium-sized. The CDR3, as DNA: TGTGCCTGGGAGACAGGGGGCACTGAAGCTTTCTTT. Its translation: CAWETGGTEAFF. The chain links TRBV30 to TRBJ1-1, with TRBD1 identical over 9 bases. The CDR3 length is 12 residues. The V segment lost 5 bases and the J segment 4 bases; nucleotides outside the gene matches: 2. Germline-derived CDR1 and CDR2 are GTSNPN and SVGIG (reference sequence). Full variable domain (remainder filled in from reference TRBV30 and TRBJ1-1): SQTIHQWPATLVQPVGSPLSLECTVEGTSNPNLYWYRQAAGRGLQLLFYSVGIGQISSEVPQNLSASRPQDRQFILSSKKLLLSDSGFYLCAWETGGTEAFFGQGTRLTVV.

This clonotype is deemed medium-sized (0.01 to 0.1%). This chain joins TRBV29-1 and TRBJ2-3; 11 nucleotides match TRBD2. This CDR3 contains 15 residues. The J segment lost 3 bases and the V segment lost 4 bases, leaving 6 bases of the junction unmatched. The germline V gene encodes CDR1 SQVTM and CDR2 ANQGSEA. As DNA, the CDR3 is TGCAGCGTTGGTGTCCTAGCGGGGGGAACAGATACGCAGTATTTT. This sequence encodes CSVGVLAGGTDTQYF.

The chain joins TRBV6-5 to TRBJ1-5, with 7 nucleotides matching TRBD1. Germline CDR1 reads MNHEY; CDR2 reads SVGAGI. The CDR3 loop spans 12 amino acids. J was trimmed by 7 bases and V by 7 bases; bases with no gene match: 4. CDR3 sequence reads: CASNQQGQPQHF. The CDR3 DNA reads TGTGCCAGCAACCAACAGGGGCAGCCCCAGCATTTT.

Sample share makes this clonotype medium-sized. V gene TRBV10-3 combines with J gene TRBJ1-1; D ambiguous. Trimming shortened V by 7 bases and J by 1 base, and 10 bases separated the two germline ends. The CDR3 runs to 13 residues. From germline, CDR1 is ENHRY and CDR2 SYGVKD. The CDR3 loop reads CAITSAANTEAFF. In DNA form, the CDR3 reads TGTGCCATCACGTCCGCAGCGAACACTGAAGCTTTCTTT.

In this sample, this clonotype is medium-sized. The rearrangement uses TRBV7-3 and TRBJ2-7; 10 bases match TRBD2. V lost 1 base and J lost 1; bases outside the gene matches: 1. The CDR3 runs 15 residues. CDR1 and CDR2 from the germline V gene are SGHTA and FQGTGA. The CDR3 DNA follows: TGTGCCAGCAGCTTAAGAGCGGGGGGGTCCTACGAGCAGTACTTC. It codes for CASSLRAGGSYEQYF.

A few counts support this clonotype. The V gene is TRBV6-5, the J gene TRBJ1-2; unclear D gene. CDR3 length equals 12 residues. Trimming removed 6 bases from V and 1 base from J, with 6 bases in between. CDR1 is MNHEY and CDR2 is SVGAGI in the germline V gene. The CDR3 loop reads CASSPFNYGYTF. Written as DNA, the CDR3 is TGTGCCAGCAGCCCTTTTAACTATGGCTACACCTTC.

This clonotype is categorized as medium-sized. The chain recombines TRBV6-5 with TRBJ2-1; 10 bases are shared with TRBD2. CDR1 is MNHEY and CDR2 is SVGAGI in the germline V gene. The V and J ends lost 0 bases and 9 bases, in that order; junction bases with no gene match: 5. CDR3 size: 15 residues. The CDR3 DNA follows: TGTGCCAGCAGTTACTCTAGCGGGGGGCCCACTGAGCAGTTCTTC. Protein: CASSYSSGGPTEQFF.